Detailed here is one T cell receptor beta chain. This CDR3 is 16 amino acids long. Per germline, CDR1 SEHNR and CDR2 FQNEAQ (reference sequence). V lost 1 base and J lost 5, with 18 bases in between. This sample is drawn from a study of blood T cell repertoires in COVID-19. As for the study in general: There were acute and convalescent COVID-19 samples, and they came from the United States, Italy and Spain. Nucleic acid was either cDNA or gDNA, and it came from T cells, B-cell-depleted T cells, or PBMCs.

In the authors' methods: Estimation of nucleated cell counts was performed using reference gene primer amplification. Clones were read by immunoSEQ multiplex PCR, and TCRdb kept only the in-frame ones, dropping some. V, J and clone size reflect that table, while D and trimming were determined from the DNA. The sample lists 100,000 to 150,000 clones, 75% to 85% seen once, with 3.8% in the top ten. This TCR was sampled from a woman aged 50 to 60 with acute or convalescent COVID-19. Input material: peripheral blood. The chain employs TRBV7-9 and TRBJ2-7; possible D gene TRBD1, 7 bases. The CDR3 bases are TGTGCCAGCAGCTTAGGGCTGGGGGGACAGCACGACGAGCAGTACTTC. Translated, it gives CASSLGLGGQHDEQYF. Variable domain in full (rest from reference TRBV7-9 and TRBJ2-7): DTGVSQNPRHKITKRGQNVTFRCDPISEHNRLYWYRQTLGQGPEFLTYFQNEAQLEKSRLLSDRFSAERPKGSFSTLEIQRTEQGDSAMYLCASSLGLGGQHDEQYFGPGTRLTVT.